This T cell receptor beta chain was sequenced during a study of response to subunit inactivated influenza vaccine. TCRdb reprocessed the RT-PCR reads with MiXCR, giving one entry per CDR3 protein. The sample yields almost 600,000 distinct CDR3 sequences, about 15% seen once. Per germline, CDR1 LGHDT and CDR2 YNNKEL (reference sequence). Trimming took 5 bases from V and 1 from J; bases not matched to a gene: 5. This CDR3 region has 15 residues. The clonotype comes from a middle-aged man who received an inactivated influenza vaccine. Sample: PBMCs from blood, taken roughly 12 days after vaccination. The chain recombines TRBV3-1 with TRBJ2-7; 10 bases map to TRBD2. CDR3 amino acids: CASSSYSGGSYEQYF. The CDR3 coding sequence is TGTGCCAGCAGCTCATATAGCGGGGGGTCCTACGAGCAGTACTTC.